The 21 T cell receptor beta chains in this list originate from one sample, sequenced in a study of sequential checkpoint blockade in melanoma. Some clones are missing from TCRdb's copy, which holds only in-frame ones; the method was immunoSEQ multiplex PCR. The sample records fewer than 35,000 clones, roughly four fifths being singletons. Treatment reported: randomized to nivolumab then ipilimumab (arm A) or the reverse (arm B). Sequences were derived from CD8+ T cells sorted from blood (inferred from file names), sampled from a patient given nivolumab and ipilimumab in sequence. The receptors stem from a human donor with melanoma.

The chain couples TRBV27 to TRBJ1-2; D might be TRBD1 (6 bases). Germline V gene lookup returns CDR1 MNHEY and CDR2 SMNVEV (reference sequence). Trimming took off 6 bases at V and 8 bases at J, with 10 bases between the two ends. CDR3 length equals 11 residues. DNA of the CDR3: TGTGCCAGCAGACAGGGAGGGGGCTACACCTTC. Protein: CASRQGGGYTF.

The V call is TRBV7-2, the J call TRBJ2-5; perhaps TRBD2 as D (6 bases). Germline V lookup: CDR1 SGHTA, CDR2 FQGNSA. The V gene lost 2 bases and the J gene lost 4 bases, with 14 bases spanning the gap. The CDR3 totals 15 residues. The CDR3 coding sequence is TGTGCCAGCAGCTTATGGGGCGGGGCGGGAGAGACCCAGTACTTC. Translated, it gives CASSLWGGAGETQYF. Full variable domain (outside the CDR3, taken from reference TRBV7-2 and TRBJ2-5): GAGVSQSPSNKVTEKGKDVELRCDPISGHTALYWYRQSLGQGLEFLIYFQGNSAPDKSGLPSDRFSAERTGGSVSTLTIQRTQQEDSAVYLCASSLWGGAGETQYFGPGTRLLVL.

This chain links TRBV19 with TRBJ1-1; perhaps TRBD1 as D (5 bases). Germline lookup yields CDR1 LNHDA and CDR2 SQIVND (reference sequence). This CDR3 is built from 16 residues. The V gene lost 0 bases and the J gene lost 8 bases, with 19 bases spanning the gap. DNA for the CDR3: TGTGCCAGTAGTATAGATCCAGCGGGGGTCGAAGGAGAAGCTTTCTTT. It specifies CASSIDPAGVEGEAFF.

This clone was seen a handful of times. This chain joins TRBV21-1 and TRBJ1-2; the table assigns TRBD1, which was not confirmed against the DNA. TRBV21-1 is an annotated pseudogene. The CDR3 spans 15 residues. CDR3 residues: CASSPQGKPDYGYTF. DNA of the CDR3: TGTGCCAGCAGCCCACAGGGAAAGCCAGACTATGGCTACACCTTC.

The chain links TRBV9 to TRBJ2-5; TRBD1 is a possible D gene (5 bases). CDR3 size: 13 residues. Trimming removed 3 bases at V and 5 bases at J, with 11 bases between. Germline assignment: CDR1 SGDLS and CDR2 YYNGEE. The CDR3 region has the DNA TGTGCCAGCAGCGGCGAAGGGGTCGAGACCCAGTACTTC. Translation gives CASSGEGVETQYF.

The chain uses TRBV19 and TRBJ2-1; 11 nucleotides line up with TRBD2. There are 15 residues in the CDR3. CDR1 is LNHDA, CDR2 SQIVND, per germline (reference sequence). V trimming: 9 bases; J trimming: 4 bases; junction bases outside the gene matches: 8. The CDR3 loop reads CASRRGLAEYNEQFF. DNA for the CDR3: TGTGCCAGCCGCCGGGGACTAGCGGAATACAATGAGCAGTTCTTC.

The chain couples TRBV4-3 to TRBJ2-5, with D perhaps TRBD2 (6 bases). CDR1 LGHNA and CDR2 YSLEER come from the germline V gene. V was cut by 1 base and J by 0 bases, with 9 bases left in between. The CDR3 loop spans 15 amino acids. CDR3: CASSQGGRYQETQYF. CDR3 coding DNA: TGCGCCAGCAGCCAAGGTGGGAGGTACCAAGAGACCCAGTACTTC.

Only one count was recorded for this clone. V and J are TRBV5-6 and TRBJ1-1; TRBD1 matches 11 bases. Germline CDR1 is SGHDT and CDR2 is YYEEEE. Losses at the gene ends were 4 bases for V and 11 bases for J; bases not matched to a gene: 4. The CDR3 is 12 amino acids. This CDR3 reads CASSADRGRAFF. Here the CDR3 DNA reads TGTGCCAGCAGCGCGGACAGGGGGCGGGCTTTCTTT.

The gene calls are TRBV27 and TRBJ1-1, with D unclear. Germline CDR1 MNHEY, CDR2 SMNVEV (reference sequence). This CDR3 is 13 amino acids long. V lost 0 bases to trimming and J lost 7 bases, with 9 bases between them. The CDR3 DNA reads TGTGCCAGCAGTTTATCCCCCGGTGTTGAAGCTTTCTTT. The encoded protein is CASSLSPGVEAFF.

This clone was seen a single time. This chain connects TRBV9 to TRBJ2-7, with 7 bases that match TRBD2. After removal of 4 bases from V and 2 bases from J, the junction contained 12 bases not matched to a gene. The CDR3 contains 16 residues. Germline CDR1 and CDR2: SGDLS and YYNGEE. The DNA for the CDR3 is TGTGCCAGCAGCCTCATGGGAGGGTTGGGGGCCTACGAGCAGTACTTC. Its translation is CASSLMGGLGAYEQYF.

In regard to this clone: At one of its ends the junction is not consistent with the germline gene, which may arise from a read error. This specimen includes other DNA sequences encoding the same CDR3. J is TRBJ2-7 and V is TRBV4-2; 11 bases map to TRBD1. Germline CDR1 and CDR2: LGHNA and YNFKEQ. The CDR3 is made up of 13 amino acids. The chain's CDR3 is CASGTGGTYEQYF. CDR3 bases: TGTGCCAGCGGGACAGGGGGGACCTACGAACAGTACTTC.

The rearrangement links TRBV9 to TRBJ1-3, with D unresolved. CDR3 length equals 16 residues. Germline V gene sequence: CDR1 SGDLS, CDR2 YYNGEE. Trimming stripped 3 bases from V and 7 bases from J, with 20 bases between. DNA for the CDR3: TGTGCCAGCAGCGGGCTATCAGGAGGAGGCTGGAACACCATATATTTT. It specifies CASSGLSGGGWNTIYF.

CDR3 in DNA: TGCGCCAGCAGCCAAGTCCAACCGGGACTAGCGGGGGGCAATGAGCAGTTCTTC. Residues: CASSQVQPGLAGGNEQFF. V usage is TRBV4-1 and J usage is TRBJ2-1; TRBD2 matches at 15 bases. The germline CDR1 and CDR2 sequences are MGHRA and YSYEKL. V was clipped by 1 base and J by 6 bases; unmatched bases: 7. This CDR3 has 18 amino acids.

This chain uses TRBV19 with TRBJ2-7; D is possibly TRBD1 (6 bases). The V and J ends lost 5 bases and 7 bases respectively, with 18 bases between them. This CDR3 is 14 amino acids long. The V gene's germline CDR1 is LNHDA and CDR2 SQIVND (reference sequence). CDR3 amino acids: CASSPPWTEGEQYF. As DNA, the CDR3 is TGTGCCAGTAGTCCCCCCTGGACAGAAGGGGAGCAGTACTTC.

V is TRBV5-6 and J is TRBJ1-1; 7 bases map to TRBD1. Trimming cost V 1 base and J 5 bases; bases outside gene matches: 5. The germline V gene encodes CDR1 SGHDT and CDR2 YYEEEE. The CDR3 extends over 14 amino acids. The CDR3 DNA reads as TGTGCCAGCAGCTTGTTTCAGGGGGGAACTGAAGCTTTCTTT. It translates to CASSLFQGGTEAFF. The entire variable domain, with the rest obtained from reference TRBV5-6 and TRBJ1-1, is as follows: DAGVTQSPTHLIKTRGQQVTLRCSPKSGHDTVSWYQQALGQGPQFIFQYYEEEERQRGNFPDRFSGHQFPNYSSELNVNALLLGDSALYLCASSLFQGGTEAFFGQGTRLTVV.

This chain connects TRBV19 to TRBJ1-5; maybe TRBD1 (5 bases). The length of the CDR3 is 15 residues. The germline gives CDR1 LNHDA, CDR2 SQIVND (reference sequence). The germline V and J ends were trimmed by 3 bases and 7 bases, with 16 bases remaining between them. The CDR3 DNA reads as TGTGCCAGTAGTATCTTCTGGGGGGAGAACCAGCCCCAGCATTTT. Translation: CASSIFWGENQPQHF. The full variable domain, its missing parts supplied by reference TRBV19 and TRBJ1-5, is DGGITQSPKYLFRKEGQNVTLSCEQNLNHDAMYWYRQDPGQGLRLIYYSQIVNDFQKGDIAEGYSVSREKKESFPLTVTSAQKNPTAFYLCASSIFWGENQPQHFGDGTRLSIL.

The genes are TRBV5-6 and TRBJ1-4; TRBD1 aligns across 8 bases. With 4 bases clipped from V and 7 bases from J, the junction kept 9 bases outside the gene matches. This CDR3 is built from 15 residues. Germline CDR1 and CDR2: SGHDT and YYEEEE. The CDR3 loop reads CASSARDRWSEKLFF. The CDR3 DNA reads TGTGCCAGCAGCGCAAGGGACAGGTGGAGTGAAAAACTGTTTTTT.

The genes are TRBV21-1 and TRBJ1-5; the D call of TRBD1 is as the table states it, not checked on the DNA. TRBV21-1 is termed a pseudogene. CDR3 length: 15 residues. This chain's CDR3 is CASSSNTGLRQPQHF. CDR3 DNA sequence: TGTGCCAGCAGCAGCAATACAGGGTTGAGGCAGCCCCAGCATTTT.

The J gene is TRBJ1-2, the V gene TRBV5-1; possibly TRBD1 for D (5 bases). The CDR3 consists of 17 residues. The V gene's germline CDR1 is SGHRS and CDR2 YFSETQ. With 0 bases removed from V and 7 bases from J, the gap between germline ends came to 22 bases. CDR3 protein: CASSLGRGDRDPGGYTF. In nucleotides, the CDR3 is TGCGCCAGCAGCTTGGGCCGGGGGGACCGGGACCCCGGTGGCTACACCTTC.

The V gene is TRBV27, the J gene TRBJ2-5; D may be TRBD1 (5 bases). Trimming cost V 0 bases and J 8 bases, with 10 bases left between them. From germline, CDR1 is MNHEY and CDR2 SMNVEV (reference sequence). The CDR3 extends over 13 amino acids. The CDR3 region is CASSLSLGETQYF. DNA for the CDR3: TGTGCCAGCAGTTTATCTTTAGGGGAAACCCAGTACTTC.

This clone turned up a few times. The chain employs TRBV7-9 and TRBJ2-7, with 8 bases fitting TRBD1. Trimming took 5 bases from V and 11 from J; bases not matched to a gene: 8. Germline V gene data show CDR1 as SEHNR and CDR2 as FQNEAQ (reference sequence). The length of the CDR3 is 12 residues. The CDR3 nucleotides read TGTGCCAGCAGCATGACAGGGGCCTCGAAGTACTTC. Its protein product is CASSMTGASKYF.